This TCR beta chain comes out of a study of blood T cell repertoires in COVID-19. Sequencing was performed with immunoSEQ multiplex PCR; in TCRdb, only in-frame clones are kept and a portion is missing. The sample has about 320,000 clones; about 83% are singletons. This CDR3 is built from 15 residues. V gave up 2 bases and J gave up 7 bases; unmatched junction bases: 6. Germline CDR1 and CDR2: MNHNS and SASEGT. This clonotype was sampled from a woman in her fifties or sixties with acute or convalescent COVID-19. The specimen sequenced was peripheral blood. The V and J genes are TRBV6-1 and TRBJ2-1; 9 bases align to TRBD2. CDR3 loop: CASSESLAGLNEQFF. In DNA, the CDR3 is TGTGCCAGCAGTGAATCCCTAGCGGGATTAAATGAGCAGTTCTTC.